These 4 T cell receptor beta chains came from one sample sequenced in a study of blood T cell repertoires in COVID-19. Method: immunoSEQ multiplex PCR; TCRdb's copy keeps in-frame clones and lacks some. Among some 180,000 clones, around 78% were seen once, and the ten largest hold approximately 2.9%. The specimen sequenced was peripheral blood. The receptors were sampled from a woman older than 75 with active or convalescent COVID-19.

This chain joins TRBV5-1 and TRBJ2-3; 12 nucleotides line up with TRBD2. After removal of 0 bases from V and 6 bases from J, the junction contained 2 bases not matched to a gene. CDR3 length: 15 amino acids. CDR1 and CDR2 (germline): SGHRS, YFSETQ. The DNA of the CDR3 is TGCGCCAGCAGCTTGGGACTAGCGGGGGTGGATACGCAGTATTTT. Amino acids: CASSLGLAGVDTQYF.

CDR3 bases: TGCGCCAGCAGCTACCCAGGGGGCATGAACACTGAAGCTTTCTTT. Its protein is CASSYPGGMNTEAFF. The chain combines TRBV5-1 with TRBJ1-1; TRBD1 agrees at 8 bases. Germline V gene sequence: CDR1 SGHRS, CDR2 YFSETQ. This CDR3 spans 15 amino acids. The V gene end was trimmed by 3 bases and the J gene end by 0 bases; junction bases not matched to a gene: 4.

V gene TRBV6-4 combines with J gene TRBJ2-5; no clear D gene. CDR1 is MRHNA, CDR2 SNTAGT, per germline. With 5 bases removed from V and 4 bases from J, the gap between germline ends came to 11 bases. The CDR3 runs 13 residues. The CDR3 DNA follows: TGTGCCAGCAGTCCAGACCGAGGAGAGACCCAGTACTTC. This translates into CASSPDRGETQYF.

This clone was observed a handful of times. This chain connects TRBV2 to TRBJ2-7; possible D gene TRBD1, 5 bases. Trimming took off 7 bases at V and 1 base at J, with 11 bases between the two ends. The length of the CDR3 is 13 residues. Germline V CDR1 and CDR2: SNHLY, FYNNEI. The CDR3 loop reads CASILSGSYEQYF. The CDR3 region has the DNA TGTGCCAGCATATTGTCAGGGTCCTACGAGCAGTACTTC.